A selection of T cell receptor beta chains follows, all from one sample in a study of shared clonotypes between healthy human individuals. Sequenced by immunoSEQ multiplex PCR; TCRdb stores in-frame clones only, minus some. This table has about 600,000 clones, roughly 95% appearing once. Sequencing used naive CD8+ T cells sorted from blood. These receptors originate from a woman in her thirties in good health. Both conserved end residues are part of each CDR3.

J,V,CDR3
TRBJ2-2,TRBV28,CASSKQGLITGELFF
TRBJ2-2,TRBV7-9,CASSLGPGGYTGELFF
TRBJ1-2,TRBV5-8,CASSPGGVGYGYTF
TRBJ2-7,TRBV28,CASSYGGREQYF
TRBJ1-2,TRBV5-8,CASGWGTPSAYGYTF
TRBJ2-7,TRBV2,CASSVSSGRVEQYF
TRBJ2-7,TRBV5-6,CASSLGASGSYEQYF
TRBJ1-1,TRBV7-9,CASSLWVGAEAFF
TRBJ1-4,TRBV7-9,CASSLAGGAEKLFF
TRBJ1-5,TRBV28,CASSRQGNNQPQHF
TRBJ2-7,TRBV5-6,CASSLGRQIYEQYF
TRBJ1-2,TRBV7-9,CASSTGATAYGYTF
TRBJ1-2,TRBV28,CASSFNSAGTGYTF
TRBJ1-1,TRBV9,CASSVGWNTEAFF
TRBJ2-7,TRBV4-1,CASTVTSGSYEQYF
TRBJ2-1,TRBV30,CAWSVRLGYRREGDNEQFF
TRBJ1-2,TRBV9,CASSVDGSGYTF